The 3 T cell receptor beta chains below were found in one sample sequenced in a study of early T cells in non-severe SARS-CoV-2 infection. Each CDR3 protein gets one entry after TCRdb re-called the 5' RACE reads with MiXCR. The table has 25,000 to 35,000 distinct CDR3 sequences, 5.4% seen once. The sample was whole blood. The receptors were sampled from an adult who was a healthcare worker with PCR-confirmed SARS-CoV-2 infection or an uninfected control (not recorded which).

This clonotype was seen at least ten times. The chain combines TRBV6-1 with TRBJ2-3; D remains ambiguous. This CDR3 is 14 amino acids long. Looked up from germline, CDR1 is MNHNS and CDR2 is SASEGT. Trimming removed 1 base at V and 1 base at J, with 6 bases between. CDR3 nucleotides: TGTGCCAGCAGTGAAGTTTCTCGCACAGATACGCAGTATTTT. Translation: CASSEVSRTDTQYF.

This clonotype came up many times. The rearrangement links TRBV7-3 to TRBJ2-1; TRBD1 agrees at 7 bases. CDR3 length: 13 residues. Germline CDR1 SGHTA, CDR2 FQGTGA. The ends lost 5 bases at V and 9 bases at J; junction bases unmatched: 7. The CDR3 sequence is CASSPRQGSEQFF. DNA for the CDR3: TGTGCCAGCAGCCCGAGACAGGGCTCTGAGCAGTTCTTC.

The table lists this clonotype with many counts. The rearrangement uses TRBV12-5 and TRBJ2-1; D is undetermined. Germline-derived CDR1 and CDR2 are LGHNT and FRNRAP. This CDR3 contains 13 residues. V lost 5 bases and J 8 bases, leaving 13 bases between the germline ends. CDR3 amino acids: CASGPPGSDEQFF. CDR3 nucleotide sequence: TGTGCTAGTGGTCCCCCCGGATCCGATGAGCAGTTCTTC.